This T cell receptor beta chain was captured by sequencing in a study of graft-versus-host responses after intestinal transplantation. Investigators plated approximately 200,000 CFSE-labeled responder cells together with approximately 200,000 irradiated stimulator cells labeled with violet dye. Here immunoSEQ multiplex PCR was the method, and the copy in TCRdb shows in-frame clones only, minus some. In the table there are 8,000 to 9,500 clones, approximately 30% of which are singletons. Germline CDR1 KGHSH, CDR2 LQKENI. CDR3 length equals 14 residues. Trimming left V 8 bases short and J 4 bases short, with 17 bases between.

Sequencing used alloreactive CD4+ T cells from a mixed lymphocyte reaction culture, obtained before intestinal transplant. Subset noted: CFSE-low proliferating T cells sorted from approximately 6-day pre-transplant mixed lymphocyte reaction (GvH or HvG direction). The chain couples TRBV18 to TRBJ2-5; possible D gene TRBD2, 5 bases. This receptor was taken from a human patient who received an intestinal transplant. The CDR3 DNA reads as TGTGCCAGCCGAACCGAGGGATTAGGAGAGACCCAGTACTTC. Residues: CASRTEGLGETQYF.